Following are 5 T cell receptor beta chains from one sample sequenced in a study of blood T cell repertoires in COVID-19. Profiled with immunoSEQ multiplex PCR; TCRdb holds only in-frame clones, not every one. This table holds 35,000 to 50,000 clones, about 83% found once. Sequenced sample: peripheral blood. The receptors were gathered from a woman over 75 with acute or convalescent COVID-19.

This clone was seen only once. The chain links TRBV3-1 (or the pseudogene TRBV3-2) to TRBJ2-1, with 7 bases identical to TRBD1. Germline V CDR1 and CDR2: LGHDT, YNNKEL (reference sequence). The CDR3 covers 15 residues. V dropped 1 base and J dropped 0; count of bases not matched to a gene: 0. Written as DNA, the CDR3 is TGTGCCAGCAGCCAAGGACAGGGCTCCTACAATGAGCAGTTCTTC. Its protein is CASSQGQGSYNEQFF.

V and J are TRBV6-2 or TRBV6-3 and TRBJ2-1, with 7 bases that match TRBD2. This CDR3 spans 15 amino acids. V lost 6 bases to trimming and J lost 4 bases; unmatched junction nucleotides: 9. Germline-derived CDR1 and CDR2 are MNHEY and SVGEGT. The CDR3 coding sequence is TGTGCCAGCAGCCTACTAGGGGAGGGGTACAATGAGCAGTTCTTC. This gives the protein CASSLLGEGYNEQFF.

The chain couples TRBV19 to TRBJ2-7; 8 nucleotides align to TRBD1. J lost 2 bases, V lost 8 bases, and 5 bases had no gene match. In germline, CDR1 is LNHDA, CDR2 SQIVND (reference sequence). The CDR3 length is 13 residues. The chain's CDR3 is CASSGQAAYEQYF. The CDR3 DNA reads TGTGCCAGTTCGGGACAGGCCGCCTACGAGCAGTACTTC.

J is TRBJ2-2 and V is TRBV5-1, with 7 bases aligning to TRBD2. The CDR3 extends over 16 amino acids. Germline-derived CDR1 and CDR2 are SGHRS and YFSETQ. Trimming took 1 base from V and 0 from J; bases not matched to a gene: 3. In nucleotides, the CDR3 is TGCGCCAGCAGCTTGCGGCTAGCGGCGAACACCGGGGAGCTGTTTTTT. This sequence encodes CASSLRLAANTGELFF.

V is TRBV11-2 and J is TRBJ2-1, with no clear D. Trimming took 3 bases from V and 10 from J, leaving 7 bases between them. Germline CDR1 is SGHAT and CDR2 is FQNNGV. The CDR3 contains 11 residues. The CDR3 loop reads CASSFGWEQFF. CDR3 bases: TGTGCCAGCAGCTTCGGGTGGGAGCAGTTCTTC.